The entry below describes one TCR beta chain. Its binding antigen is unknown. Base qualities were left out, and no much larger clone turns up one base away. The sample originates from a study of cytotoxic CD8 clonotypes in ibrutinib-treated CLL (dated by TCRdb to the early 2020s). Study-wide context: The cohort was composed of 11 relapsed/refractory and around 15 treatment-naive patients; IGHV unmutated status was identified in 17 patients. Cryopreserved peripheral blood mononuclear cells were obtained prior to treatment, at the time of response, and at either disease progression or sustained remission. The response samples were drawn at a median of around eleven months into treatment, with a range of about 6 to 40 months. Responses were partial in roughly 24 patients and complete in 2; after median approximately 66 months follow-up, around 15 stayed in remission and 12 progressed. Longitudinal samples were obtainable from about 30% of the roughly 90 participants in the trial. Every sample from remission and from progressive disease was obtained while the patients were still on ibrutinib. On average, each sample yielded approximately 250,000 productive templates and over 90,000 productive rearrangements.

Overall results and qualifications from the work: Baseline clonality was found to be higher than that of age-matched healthy donors and was strongly correlated with circulating CD8+ T-cell counts. Public clonotypes were rare and either shrank or stayed stable during treatment, and the rise in clonality at ibrutinib response reflected expansion of private clonotypes. Clonality rose at ibrutinib response, remained stable during sustained remission, and dropped back toward baseline at progression. Sampling times were not matched between patients in sustained remission and patients whose disease was progressing, and lymph node repertoires were not examined.

On a MiSeq, deep resolution sequencing aimed for a depth between 1 in 1 million and 1 in 200,000 T cells, with each clonotype covered 10x on average. The immunoSEQ hsTCRB Kit was used to generate TCR beta libraries. Under the source paper's analysis protocol: Data were analyzed with ImmunoSEQ Data Assistant and ImmunoSEQ Analyzer, with V, D and J genes assigned per IMGT definitions. Clonality, which ranges from 0 to 1, was calculated by subtracting the normalized Shannon entropy of productive rearrangement frequencies from one. Only overrepresented clonotypes making up at least 0.05% of the repertoire of each patient were included in the public clonotype analysis. Some 13 age-matched healthy donor repertoires from immuneACCESS were used as controls for clonality. TCRdb stores this immuneACCESS table with in-frame sequences only. Part of the clones is absent; in the studies checked, under half of the shortfall reflects unresolved V genes, and no reason is known for the rest. V and J calls and clone size come straight from that table; D and trimming were deduced from the DNA. This sample comprises approximately 74,000 clones, 80% of them detected only once. About 8% of the sample comes from the top ten.

From the cysteine up to the phenylalanine, the CDR3 has a length of 17 residues. The kept DNA is CDR3 alone, 51 bases in frame from the first base. From a lookup of the germline V gene (reference sequence), CDR1 and CDR2 are MNHEY and SMNVEV. V loses 4 bases of germline sequence and J loses 0 bases, and the interval between the two ends is 13 bases. The sample's time point label is to be understood as: progressive disease on ibrutinib. For TCR beta library preparation, about 2 micrograms of genomic DNA were isolated from cryopreserved PBMCs. Longitudinal blood samples from CLL patients on ibrutinib monotherapy were analyzed using high-throughput TCR beta sequencing. The patients were enrolled in a single-center, open-label phase 2 trial of ibrutinib monotherapy.

This TCR was recovered from a human donor with chronic lymphocytic leukemia. Sequencing was performed on PBMCs, taken at disease progression, from a patient treated with ibrutinib. This sequence uses TRBV27 and TRBJ1-6; there is no confident call for the D gene. The DNA sequence is as follows: TGTGCCAGCAGTTCCCCCCCCGGGAGCTCCTATAATTCACCCCTCCACTTT. Its protein is CASSSPPGSSYNSPLHF.